This TCR beta chain is drawn from a study of tumor-infiltrating lymphocytes in localized non-small cell lung cancer (dated by TCRdb to the early 2020s). Describing the broader study: Several histologies were represented in the cohort, which also included both smokers and never-smokers as well as patients whose samples were collected after neoadjuvant chemotherapy. Each patient provided resected tumor tissue plus uninvolved lung tissue from the same patient, with the uninvolved lung tissue described as non-adjacent to the tumor. The same patients underwent several integrated assays, with TCR sequencing performed together with flow cytometry, multiplex immunofluorescence, RNA-seq, exome sequencing and proteomics. The overall ICON cohort comprised some 140 surgical patients with localized non-small cell lung cancer whose tumors were resected. A total of 55 or so patients were included in the paired tumor versus uninvolved lung comparison of immunoSEQ T-cell fraction.

Concerning this clone: This receptor's antigen is unknown. The record has no base qualities; no much larger clone is one base away.

Enrollment in ICON was initiated in the first half of 2016, and the last patient was enrolled in the second half of 2018. Fresh tumor and matched uninvolved tissue for in-depth immune analyses, including TCR sequencing, were collected from a subcohort of some 76 patients. DNA isolated from bulk tissue, without cell sorting, was used for TCR sequencing. Here is what the overall study found, with its caveats: Recurrence-free survival showed no association with tumor T-cell fraction measured by TCR sequencing (p = 0.61). Because different pieces of the same tissue were used for different assays, technical variation could not be separated from intratumor heterogeneity. TCRbeta sequencing supported higher T cell infiltration in tumors than in uninvolved lung tissue, consistent with immunofluorescence CD3 counts. Because assay coverage varied across patients depending on available tissue quantity, TCR sequencing was performed for only a subset of the cohort. The TCR-derived T-cell fraction showed no difference between the flow cytometry-defined immunotypes IM1 (good prognosis) and IM2 (poor prognosis).

The immunoSEQ assay used for TCR sequencing gave the T-cell fraction in both tumor and uninvolved lung tissue. As for the original processing: To analyze survival, patients were divided into a high T-cell fraction group (upper tertile) and a low T-cell fraction group (lower two tertiles), and the two groups were compared using a log-rank test. A signed-rank test was used to test differences in T-cell fraction between paired tumor and uninvolved lung samples. Held by TCRdb, this immuneACCESS table contains in-frame sequences only and omits some clones. Under half of the omission traces to an unresolved V gene where checked; the cause of the rest is unknown. V and J calls and clone size are as listed in that table; D and trimming were resolved from the DNA. The sample profile shows about 16,000 clones; roughly three quarters of them were found once. The leading ten clones occupy around 10% of the sample.

Via the germline V gene, CDR1 is MNHEY and CDR2 SVGAGI. Taken from cysteine to phenylalanine, the CDR3 has 15 residues. The only DNA kept is the CDR3, 45 bases in frame from the first base. Cut back by 2 bases and 0 bases, the V and J ends lie 8 bases apart. This TCR was recovered from a human donor with non-small cell lung cancer. The chain joins TRBV6-5 to TRBJ2-1; perhaps TRBD2 is the D gene, with 6 bases matching. Source material: lung tumor tissue. The CDR3 region: CASSYRGSSYNEQFF. The nucleotide sequence is TGTGCCAGCAGTTACCGGGGGAGCTCCTACAATGAGCAGTTCTTC.